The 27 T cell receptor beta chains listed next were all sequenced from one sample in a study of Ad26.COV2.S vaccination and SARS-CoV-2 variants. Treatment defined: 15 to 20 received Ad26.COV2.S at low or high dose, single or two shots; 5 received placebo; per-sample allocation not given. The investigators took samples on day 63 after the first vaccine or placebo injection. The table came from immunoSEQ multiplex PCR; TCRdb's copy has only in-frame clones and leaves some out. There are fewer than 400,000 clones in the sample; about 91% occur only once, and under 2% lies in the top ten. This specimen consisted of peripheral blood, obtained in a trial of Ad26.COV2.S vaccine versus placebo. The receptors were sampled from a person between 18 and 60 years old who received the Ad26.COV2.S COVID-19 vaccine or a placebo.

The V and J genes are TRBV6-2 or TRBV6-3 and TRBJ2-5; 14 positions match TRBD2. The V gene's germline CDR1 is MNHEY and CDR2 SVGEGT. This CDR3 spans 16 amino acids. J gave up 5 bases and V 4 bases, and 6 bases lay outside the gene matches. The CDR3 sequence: CASSLGLAGAGETQYF. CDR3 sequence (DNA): TGTGCCAGCAGTTTGGGACTAGCGGGGGCAGGGGAGACCCAGTACTTC.

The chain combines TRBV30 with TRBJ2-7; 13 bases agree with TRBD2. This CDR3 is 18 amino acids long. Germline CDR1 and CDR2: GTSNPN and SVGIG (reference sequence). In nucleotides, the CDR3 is TGTGCTGGAGCGGGTGGGACACCGGGGACTAGCGGGGCCTACGAGCAGTACTTC. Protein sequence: CAGAGGTPGTSGAYEQYF.

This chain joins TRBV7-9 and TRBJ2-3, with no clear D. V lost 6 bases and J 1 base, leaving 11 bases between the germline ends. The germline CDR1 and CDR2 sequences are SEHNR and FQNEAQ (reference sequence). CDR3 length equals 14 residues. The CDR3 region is CASSLSLGTDTQYF. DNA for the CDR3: TGTGCCAGCAGTCTGTCCCTAGGCACAGATACGCAGTATTTT.

The CDR3 DNA is TGTGCCAGTACTTTAGGGGATAACTATGGCTACACCTTC. It specifies CASTLGDNYGYTF. The chain is built from TRBV19 and TRBJ1-2, with a possible D match to TRBD1 (5 bases). Trimming shortened V by 7 bases and J by 1 base, and 10 bases separated the two germline ends. Germline CDR1 and CDR2: LNHDA and SQIVND (reference sequence). The CDR3 is made up of 13 amino acids.

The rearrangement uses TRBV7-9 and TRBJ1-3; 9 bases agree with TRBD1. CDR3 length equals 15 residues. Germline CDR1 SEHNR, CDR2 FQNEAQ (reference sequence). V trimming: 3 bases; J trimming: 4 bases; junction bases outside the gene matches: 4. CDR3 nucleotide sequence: TGTGCCAGCAGCTTCCACAGGGGGCAAGGAAACACCATATATTTT. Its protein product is CASSFHRGQGNTIYF. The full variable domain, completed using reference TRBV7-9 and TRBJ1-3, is DTGVSQNPRHKITKRGQNVTFRCDPISEHNRLYWYRQTLGQGPEFLTYFQNEAQLEKSRLLSDRFSAERPKGSFSTLEIQRTEQGDSAMYLCASSFHRGQGNTIYFGEGSWLTVV.

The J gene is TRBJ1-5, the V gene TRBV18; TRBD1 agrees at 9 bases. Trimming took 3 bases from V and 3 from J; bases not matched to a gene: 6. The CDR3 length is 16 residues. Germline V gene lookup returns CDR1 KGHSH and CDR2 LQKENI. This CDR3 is CASSPEQGANNQPQHF. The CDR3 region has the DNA TGTGCCAGCTCACCCGAACAGGGGGCAAACAATCAGCCCCAGCATTTT.

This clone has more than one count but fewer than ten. CDR3 DNA sequence: TGTGCCAGCAGGACTAGCGGGAGAGGAGATACGCAGTATTTT. Amino acid sequence: CASRTSGRGDTQYF. This rearrangement joins TRBV2 to TRBJ2-3; TRBD2 matches at 12 bases. This CDR3 comprises 14 residues. The V and J ends lost 6 bases and 5 bases, in that order; junction bases with no gene match: 3. Germline assignment: CDR1 SNHLY and CDR2 FYNNEI.

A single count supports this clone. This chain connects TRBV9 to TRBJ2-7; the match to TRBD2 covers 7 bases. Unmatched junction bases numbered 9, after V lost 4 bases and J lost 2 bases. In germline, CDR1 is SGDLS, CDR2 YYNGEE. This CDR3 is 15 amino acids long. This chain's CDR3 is CASSPRGDAPYEQYF. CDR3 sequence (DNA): TGTGCCAGCAGCCCCCGGGGGGATGCCCCCTACGAGCAGTACTTC.

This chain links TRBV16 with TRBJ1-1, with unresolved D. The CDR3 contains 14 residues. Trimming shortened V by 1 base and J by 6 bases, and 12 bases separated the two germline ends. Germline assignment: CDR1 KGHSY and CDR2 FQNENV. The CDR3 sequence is CASSQFLGGAEAFF. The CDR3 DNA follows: TGTGCCAGCAGCCAATTTTTAGGAGGAGCTGAAGCTTTCTTT. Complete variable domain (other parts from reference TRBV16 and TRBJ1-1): GEEVAQTPKHLVRGEGQKAKLYCAPIKGHSYVFWYQQVLKNEFKFLISFQNENVFDETGMPKERFSAKCLPNSPCSLEIQATKLEDSAVYFCASSQFLGGAEAFFGQGTRLTVV.

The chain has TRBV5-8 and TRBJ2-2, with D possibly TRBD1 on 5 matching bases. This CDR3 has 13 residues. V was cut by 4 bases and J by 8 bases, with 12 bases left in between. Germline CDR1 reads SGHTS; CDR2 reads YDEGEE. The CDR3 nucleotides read TGTGCCAGCAGCACGGACACCATGGGGGAGCTGTTTTTT. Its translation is CASSTDTMGELFF.

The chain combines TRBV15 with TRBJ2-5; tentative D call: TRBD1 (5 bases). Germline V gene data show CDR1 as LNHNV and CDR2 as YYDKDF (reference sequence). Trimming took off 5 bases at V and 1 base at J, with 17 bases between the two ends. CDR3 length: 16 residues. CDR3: CATSADRRIGQETQYF. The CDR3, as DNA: TGTGCCACCAGCGCCGACAGACGAATAGGCCAAGAGACCCAGTACTTC.

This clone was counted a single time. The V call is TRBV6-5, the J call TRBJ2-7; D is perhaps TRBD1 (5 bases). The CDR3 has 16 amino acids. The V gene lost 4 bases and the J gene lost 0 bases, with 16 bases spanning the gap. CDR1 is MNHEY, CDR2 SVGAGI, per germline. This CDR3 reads CASSFRQLGYSYEQYF. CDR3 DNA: TGTGCCAGCAGTTTTCGACAGCTCGGGTACTCCTACGAGCAGTACTTC.

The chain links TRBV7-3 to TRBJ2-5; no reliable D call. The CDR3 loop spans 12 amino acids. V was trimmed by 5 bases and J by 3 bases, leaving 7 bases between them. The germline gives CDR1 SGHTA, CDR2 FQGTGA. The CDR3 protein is CASSKPKETQYF. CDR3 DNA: TGTGCCAGCAGCAAACCAAAAGAGACCCAGTACTTC.

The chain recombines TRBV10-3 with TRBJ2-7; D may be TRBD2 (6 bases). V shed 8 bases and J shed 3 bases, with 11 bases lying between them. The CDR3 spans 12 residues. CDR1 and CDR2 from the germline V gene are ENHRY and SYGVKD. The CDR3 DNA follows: TGTGCCATCGGGACTCGCGTCTACGAGCAGTACTTC. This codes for CAIGTRVYEQYF.

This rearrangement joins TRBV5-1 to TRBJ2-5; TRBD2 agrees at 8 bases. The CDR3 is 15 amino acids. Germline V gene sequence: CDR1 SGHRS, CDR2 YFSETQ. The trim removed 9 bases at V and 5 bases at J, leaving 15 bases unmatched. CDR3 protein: CANFRPGGPSETQYF. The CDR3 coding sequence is TGCGCCAACTTCCGTCCGGGAGGGCCCTCGGAGACCCAGTACTTC.

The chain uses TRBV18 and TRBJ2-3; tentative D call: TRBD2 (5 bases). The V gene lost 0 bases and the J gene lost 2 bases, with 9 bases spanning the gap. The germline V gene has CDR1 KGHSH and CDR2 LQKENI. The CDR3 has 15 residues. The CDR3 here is CASSPPNSDTDTQYF. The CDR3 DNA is TGTGCCAGCTCACCACCCAATAGCGACACAGATACGCAGTATTTT.

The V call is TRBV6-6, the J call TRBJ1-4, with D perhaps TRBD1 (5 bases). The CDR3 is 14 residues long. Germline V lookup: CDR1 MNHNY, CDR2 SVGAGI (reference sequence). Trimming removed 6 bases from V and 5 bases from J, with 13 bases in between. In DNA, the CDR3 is TGTGCCAGCAGCCTGGGGGAGGGCAATGAAAAACTGTTTTTT. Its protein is CASSLGEGNEKLFF.

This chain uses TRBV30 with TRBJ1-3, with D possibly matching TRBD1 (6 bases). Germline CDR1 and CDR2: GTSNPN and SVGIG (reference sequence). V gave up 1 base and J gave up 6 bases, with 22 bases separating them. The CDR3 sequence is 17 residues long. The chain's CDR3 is CAWSGTARGATENTIYF. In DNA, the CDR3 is TGTGCCTGGAGTGGGACTGCTAGGGGGGCGACCGAAAACACCATATATTTT.

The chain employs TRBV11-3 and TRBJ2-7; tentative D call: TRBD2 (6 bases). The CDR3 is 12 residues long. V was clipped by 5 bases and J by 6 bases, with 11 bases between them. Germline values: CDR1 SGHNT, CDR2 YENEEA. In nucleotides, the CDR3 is TGTGCCAGCAGCATCCATAGCGGCGAGCAGTACTTC. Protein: CASSIHSGEQYF. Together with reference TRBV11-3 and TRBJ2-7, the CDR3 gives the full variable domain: EAGVVQSPRYKIIEKKQPVAFWCNPISGHNTLYWYLQNLGQGPELLIRYENEEAVDDSQLPKDRFSAERLKGVDSTLKIQPAELGDSAVYLCASSIHSGEQYFGPGTRLTVT.

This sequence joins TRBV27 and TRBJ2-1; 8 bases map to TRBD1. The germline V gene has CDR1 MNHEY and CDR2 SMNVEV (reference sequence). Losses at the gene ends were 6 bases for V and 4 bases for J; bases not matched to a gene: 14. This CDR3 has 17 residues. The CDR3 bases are TGTGCCAGCAGGTCAACTGCAGGGGGCCCAACTTACAATGAGCAGTTCTTC. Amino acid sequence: CASRSTAGGPTYNEQFF.

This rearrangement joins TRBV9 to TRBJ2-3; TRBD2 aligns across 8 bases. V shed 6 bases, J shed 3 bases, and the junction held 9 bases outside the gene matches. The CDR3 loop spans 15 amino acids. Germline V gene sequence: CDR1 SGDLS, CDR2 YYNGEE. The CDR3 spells CASTESGSETDTQYF. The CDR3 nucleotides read TGTGCCAGCACCGAAAGCGGGAGTGAAACAGATACGCAGTATTTT.

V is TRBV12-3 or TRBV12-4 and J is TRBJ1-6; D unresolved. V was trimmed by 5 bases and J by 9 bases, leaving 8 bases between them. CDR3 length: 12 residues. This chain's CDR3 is CASSRPGSPLHF. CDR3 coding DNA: TGTGCCAGCAGTCGCCCGGGTTCACCCCTCCACTTT.

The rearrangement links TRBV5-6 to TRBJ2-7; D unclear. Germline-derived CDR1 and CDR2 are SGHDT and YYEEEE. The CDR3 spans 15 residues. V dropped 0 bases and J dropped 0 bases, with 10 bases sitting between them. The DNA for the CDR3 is TGTGCCAGCAGCTTGGGTAGGAGTCTCTCCTACGAGCAGTACTTC. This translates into CASSLGRSLSYEQYF.

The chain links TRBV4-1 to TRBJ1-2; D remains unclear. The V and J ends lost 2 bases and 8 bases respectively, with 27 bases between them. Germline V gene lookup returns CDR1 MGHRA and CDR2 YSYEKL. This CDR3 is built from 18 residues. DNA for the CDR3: TGCGCCAGCAGCCAAAGACTACTTAAGGGCCCCTTCGCTGGCGGCTACACCTTC. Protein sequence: CASSQRLLKGPFAGGYTF.

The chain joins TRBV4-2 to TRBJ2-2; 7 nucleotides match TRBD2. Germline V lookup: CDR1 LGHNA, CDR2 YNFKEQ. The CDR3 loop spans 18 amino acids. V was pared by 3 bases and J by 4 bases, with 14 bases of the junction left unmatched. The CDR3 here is CASSQTLRGKRGTGELFF. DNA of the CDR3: TGTGCCAGCAGCCAGACTCTACGGGGGAAGCGGGGCACCGGGGAGCTGTTTTTT.

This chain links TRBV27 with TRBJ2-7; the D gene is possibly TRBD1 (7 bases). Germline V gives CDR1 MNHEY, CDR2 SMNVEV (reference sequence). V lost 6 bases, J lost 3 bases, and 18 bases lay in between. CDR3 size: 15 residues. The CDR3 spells CASSPGGLSGYEQYF. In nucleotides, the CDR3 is TGTGCCAGCAGCCCAGGGGGGCTTTCGGGCTACGAGCAGTACTTC.

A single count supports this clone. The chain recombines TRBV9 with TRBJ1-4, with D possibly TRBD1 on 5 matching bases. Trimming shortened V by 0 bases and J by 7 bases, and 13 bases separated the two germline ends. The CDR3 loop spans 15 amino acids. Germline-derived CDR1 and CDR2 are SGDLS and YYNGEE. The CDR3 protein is CASSVAGRVFEKLFF. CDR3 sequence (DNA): TGTGCCAGCAGCGTAGCGGGCAGGGTTTTTGAAAAACTGTTTTTT.